This TCR beta chain was captured by sequencing in a study of blood T cell repertoires in COVID-19. For the study at large: T cells, B-cell-depleted T cells, or PBMCs supplied cDNA or gDNA.

V lost 7 bases and J lost 5; bases outside the gene matches: 10. Germline CDR1 LNHDA, CDR2 SQIVND (reference sequence). The CDR3 covers 15 residues. Participants' own reports of clinical history determined their cohort assignment. Per the original methods: The assay estimated nucleated cells by amplifying reference gene primers. Sequencing was performed with immunoSEQ multiplex PCR; in TCRdb, only in-frame clones are kept and a portion is missing. The DNA gave D and trimming, while V, J and clone size come from that table. The sample shows 100,000 to 150,000 clones, 80% to 90% of them seen only once. This chain joins TRBV19 and TRBJ2-5; 10 bases map to TRBD1. Sequenced input: PBMCs or T cells enriched from blood (not recorded which). This receptor was identified in a woman aged 45-65 years who had recovered from COVID-19. As DNA, the CDR3 is TGTGCCAGTAAAGATGGGACAGGGGAATGGGAGACCCAGTACTTC. Residues: CASKDGTGEWETQYF.